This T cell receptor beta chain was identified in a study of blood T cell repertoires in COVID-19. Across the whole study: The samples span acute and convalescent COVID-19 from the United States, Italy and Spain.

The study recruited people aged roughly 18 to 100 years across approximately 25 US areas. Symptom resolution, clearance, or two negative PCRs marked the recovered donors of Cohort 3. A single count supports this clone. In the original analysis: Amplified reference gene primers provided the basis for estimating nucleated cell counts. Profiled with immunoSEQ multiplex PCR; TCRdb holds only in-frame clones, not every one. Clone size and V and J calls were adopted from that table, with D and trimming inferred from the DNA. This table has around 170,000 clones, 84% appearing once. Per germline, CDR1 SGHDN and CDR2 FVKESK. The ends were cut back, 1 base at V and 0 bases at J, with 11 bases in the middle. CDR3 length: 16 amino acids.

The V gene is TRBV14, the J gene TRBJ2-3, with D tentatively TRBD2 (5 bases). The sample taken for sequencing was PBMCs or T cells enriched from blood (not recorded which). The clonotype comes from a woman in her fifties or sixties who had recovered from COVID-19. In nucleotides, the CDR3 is TGTGCCAGCAGCCAAGGGAAGCGGCCTAGCACAGATACGCAGTATTTT. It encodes CASSQGKRPSTDTQYF. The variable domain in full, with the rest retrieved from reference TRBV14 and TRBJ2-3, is EAGVTQFPSHSVIEKGQTVTLRCDPISGHDNLYWYRRVMGKEIKFLLHFVKESKQDESGMPNNRFLAERTGGTYSTLKVQPAELEDSGVYFCASSQGKRPSTDTQYFGPGTRLTVL.